Shown below are 23 T cell receptor beta chains from a single sample sequenced in a study of blood T cells in healthy people across ages. A second PCR, run for roughly 7 to 11 cycles, used a sample-barcoded 5' primer plus a J-beta primer mix. Via MiXCR, TCRdb re-called the 5' RACE reads, giving one row per CDR3 protein. The table lists over 600,000 distinct CDR3 sequences, about 45% of them singletons. The specimen was blood. The receptors were sampled from a man at least 80 years old in good health.

This clonotype was seen a handful of times. Just one base apart from a much larger clone, this may be a read error. V usage is TRBV2 and J usage is TRBJ2-4, with D unresolved. Germline values: CDR1 SNHLY, CDR2 FYNNEI. This CDR3 contains 13 residues. DNA of the CDR3: TGTGCCGGCAGCGAGGACCCTTTCAACATTCAGTACTTC. Residues: CAGSEDPFNIQYF.

V usage is TRBV19 and J usage is TRBJ1-2, with a tentative D call TRBD1 (6 bases). CDR1 is LNHDA and CDR2 is SQIVND in the germline V gene (reference sequence). V lost 7 bases, J lost 4 bases, and 13 bases lay in between. The CDR3 is made up of 13 amino acids. CDR3: CASIGDRTYGYTF. As DNA, the CDR3 is TGTGCCAGTATAGGAGACAGGACCTATGGCTACACCTTC.

This clonotype was picked up a small number of times. V gene TRBV20-1 combines with J gene TRBJ2-7, with D possibly TRBD2 on 6 matching bases. This CDR3 region has 14 residues. Trimming removed 3 bases at V and 2 bases at J, with 14 bases between. Germline values: CDR1 DFQATT, CDR2 SNEGSKA (reference sequence). The CDR3 region is CSASEGGPPYEQYF. The CDR3 nucleotides read TGCAGTGCTAGTGAGGGAGGCCCCCCCTACGAGCAGTACTTC.

The chain combines TRBV10-3 with TRBJ1-2; 8 nucleotides match TRBD1. The CDR3 length is 16 residues. The junction had 13 bases not matched to a gene; V was cut back by 4 bases and J by 6 bases. The V gene's germline CDR1 is ENHRY and CDR2 SYGVKD. CDR3 amino acids: CAISGAGDRQGHGYTF. CDR3 in DNA: TGTGCCATCAGTGGCGCAGGGGACAGGCAGGGACATGGCTACACCTTC.

This rearrangement joins TRBV18 to TRBJ1-1; TRBD1 is a possible D gene (6 bases). Trimming took off 8 bases at V and 11 bases at J, with 15 bases between the two ends. The germline V gene encodes CDR1 KGHSH and CDR2 LQKENI. The CDR3 extends over 11 amino acids. CDR3 amino acids: CASDGGRGAFF. The CDR3 nucleotides are TGTGCCAGCGATGGGGGGCGCGGGGCTTTCTTT.

As concerns this clonotype: The junction does not match germline at one end; this may be a read error. The chain is built from TRBV6-5 and TRBJ2-3; a weak D match, TRBD2 (5 bases). Germline V gives CDR1 MNHEY, CDR2 SVGAGI. This CDR3 has 15 amino acids. Here the CDR3 DNA reads TGTGCCAGCAGTTACTCGGGCGCTAGCATAGATACGCAGTATTTT. Translating gives CASSYSGASIDTQYF.

V is TRBV7-9 and J is TRBJ2-3; D may correspond to TRBD1 or TRBD2 (5 bases each). Germline V gene data show CDR1 as SEHNR and CDR2 as FQNEAQ (reference sequence). CDR3 length equals 15 residues. V was shortened by 5 bases and J by 1 base, with 13 bases between the two germline ends. CDR3 sequence: CASSVGELRTDTQYF. The CDR3 DNA reads as TGTGCCAGCAGCGTGGGGGAATTACGCACAGATACGCAGTATTTT.

J is TRBJ2-7 and V is TRBV20-1; D tentatively fits TRBD1 or TRBD2 (5 bases each). Germline lookup yields CDR1 DFQATT and CDR2 SNEGSKA (reference sequence). The CDR3 loop spans 14 amino acids. Trimming took off 5 bases at V and 5 bases at J, with 19 bases between the two ends. The chain's CDR3 is CSAGTGLSGDEQYF. The CDR3 DNA is TGCAGTGCTGGGACGGGTCTAAGCGGTGACGAGCAGTACTTC.

The chain employs TRBV20-1 and TRBJ2-5, with 9 bases fitting TRBD1. V was clipped by 6 bases and J by 11 bases; unmatched bases: 10. Germline lookup yields CDR1 DFQATT and CDR2 SNEGSKA (reference sequence). The CDR3 loop spans 12 amino acids. CDR3: CSATGTGFEQYF. The DNA for the CDR3 is TGCAGTGCCACCGGGACAGGGTTTGAGCAGTACTTC.

The J gene is TRBJ2-1, the V gene TRBV10-3, with a possible D match to TRBD1 (6 bases). This CDR3 is built from 12 residues. CDR1 is ENHRY and CDR2 is SYGVKD in the germline V gene. V lost 7 bases to trimming and J lost 6 bases, with 10 bases between them. The CDR3 protein is CAIKGDPNEQFF. The CDR3 coding sequence is TGTGCCATCAAGGGGGACCCCAATGAGCAGTTCTTC.

V gene TRBV20-1 combines with J gene TRBJ1-4; 7 positions match TRBD1. The CDR3 spans 13 residues. Per germline, CDR1 DFQATT and CDR2 SNEGSKA (reference sequence). Germline trimming cut 5 bases from V and 8 bases from J; bases unmatched to any gene: 8. The CDR3 nucleotides are TGCAGTGCTTACCGGGACAGAGACGAAAAACTGTTTTTT. Encoded protein: CSAYRDRDEKLFF.

The chain carries TRBV20-1 and TRBJ2-1, with a tentative D call TRBD1 (6 bases). CDR1 is DFQATT and CDR2 is SNEGSKA in the germline V gene (reference sequence). The V end lost 5 bases, the J end lost 0 bases, and 11 bases lay between the germline ends. This CDR3 spans 14 amino acids. The CDR3 is CSAHRGSSYNEQFF. CDR3 DNA: TGCAGTGCTCATAGGGGGAGCTCCTACAATGAGCAGTTCTTC.

A few counts support this clonotype. The V and J genes are TRBV11-2 and TRBJ2-3; D unresolved. Trimming stripped 6 bases from V and 4 bases from J, with 14 bases between. Germline CDR1 is SGHAT and CDR2 is FQNNGV. This CDR3 contains 14 residues. In nucleotides, the CDR3 is TGTGCCAGCAGTCTACGGGCAGTCTCAGATACGCAGTATTTT. Protein: CASSLRAVSDTQYF. Using reference TRBV11-2 and TRBJ2-3 for the parts outside the CDR3, the full variable domain is EAGVAQSPRYKIIEKRQSVAFWCNPISGHATLYWYQQILGQGPKLLIQFQNNGVVDDSQLPKDRFSAERLKGVDSTLKIQPAKLEDSAVYLCASSLRAVSDTQYFGPGTRLTVL.

As concerns this clonotype: A much larger clone lies a single base off, so this may be a read error. V is TRBV29-1 and J is TRBJ2-1; 8 positions match TRBD2. Trimming cost V 2 bases and J 13 bases; bases outside gene matches: 13. From germline, CDR1 is SQVTM and CDR2 ANQGSEA. The CDR3 runs to 14 residues. The CDR3 here is CSVESPGGGETQFF. In DNA form, the CDR3 reads TGCAGCGTTGAATCCCCGGGAGGGGGAGAGACCCAGTTCTTC.

This clonotype appeared a few times. The rearrangement links TRBV20-1 to TRBJ1-5; TRBD1 might be the D (5 bases). With 1 base removed from V and 6 bases from J, the gap between germline ends came to 16 bases. Germline loops: CDR1 DFQATT, CDR2 SNEGSKA (reference sequence). The CDR3 extends over 15 amino acids. The CDR3 protein is CSARVGGNRVQPQHF. The DNA for the CDR3 is TGCAGTGCTAGAGTTGGGGGAAATAGGGTTCAGCCCCAGCATTTT.

This sequence joins TRBV12-3 or TRBV12-4 and TRBJ1-4, with D hard to call. This CDR3 has 13 amino acids. V lost 6 bases and J lost 11, with 16 bases in between. CDR3 region: CASSHTDGVKLFF. CDR3 sequence (DNA): TGTGCCAGCAGCCACACCGACGGTGTGAAACTGTTTTTT.

In this sample, this clonotype turned up a few times. The rearrangement uses TRBV7-2 and TRBJ1-2, with 7 bases identical to TRBD1. V shed 4 bases, J shed 4 bases, and the junction held 9 bases outside the gene matches. The CDR3 is 15 amino acids. Germline CDR1 is SGHTA and CDR2 is FQGNSA. The CDR3 bases are TGTGCCAGCAGCTCGGAGACAGGGAACCCCTATGGCTACACCTTC. Its protein product is CASSSETGNPYGYTF.

Concerning this clonotype itself: A read error may be the cause here, since a much bigger clone is one base away. This rearrangement joins TRBV5-1 to TRBJ2-5, with D perhaps TRBD1 or TRBD2 (5 bases each). The CDR3 sequence is 16 residues long. The germline CDR1 and CDR2 sequences are SGHRS and YFSETQ. The CDR3 loop is CASSSDPLGPQEAQYF. CDR3 in DNA: TGCGCCAGCAGCTCGGATCCACTGGGACCCCAAGAGGCCCAGTACTTC.

The chain employs TRBV29-1 and TRBJ2-5; D possibly corresponds to TRBD1 (6 bases). Germline V CDR1 and CDR2: SQVTM, ANQGSEA. The V end lost 7 bases, the J end lost 11 bases, and 23 bases lay between the germline ends. CDR3 length: 13 residues. CDR3 sequence (DNA): TGCAGCGCCGGGACAACCAGAATCAATGAGCAGTACTTC. Translated: CSAGTTRINEQYF. Variable domain in full (rest from reference TRBV29-1 and TRBJ2-5): SAVISQKPSRDICQRGTSLTIQCQVDSQVTMMFWYRQQPGQSLTLIATANQGSEATYESGFVIDKFPISRPNLTFSTLTVSNMSPEDSSIYLCSAGTTRINEQYFGPGTRLLVL.

The CDR3 loop reads CASSGLAGGAGELFF. The CDR3 DNA follows: TGTGCCAGCAGTGGGCTAGCGGGGGGGGCCGGGGAGCTGTTTTTT. The chain combines TRBV2 with TRBJ2-2, with 12 bases matching TRBD2. Trimming removed 4 bases from V and 6 bases from J; junction bases left unmatched: 3. CDR1 SNHLY and CDR2 FYNNEI come from the germline V gene. The CDR3 has 15 residues.

This chain links TRBV6-1 with TRBJ2-4; 8 nucleotides align to TRBD1. The DNA end is a closer match to TRBJ2-7, so the J assignment may be wrong. This CDR3 spans 15 amino acids. Germline lookup yields CDR1 MNHNS and CDR2 SASEGT. CDR3 residues: CASSSRTGQTYEQYF. In DNA form, the CDR3 reads TGTGCCAGCAGTTCCCGGACAGGGCAGACCTACGAGCAGTACTTC.

Remarks on this clonotype: Being one base from a much bigger clone, this may be a read error. The chain joins TRBV12-3 or TRBV12-4 to TRBJ2-5; TRBD1 agrees at 10 bases. The CDR3 totals 14 residues. V shed 7 bases, J shed 11 bases, and the junction held 13 bases outside the gene matches. DNA of the CDR3: TGTGCCAGCACCCTGGGACAGGGGCGAAATGAGCAGTACTTC. It specifies CASTLGQGRNEQYF.

V is TRBV19 and J is TRBJ2-7; 9 bases are a match to TRBD2. V was pared by 9 bases and J by 0 bases, with 6 bases of the junction left unmatched. Germline V gene data show CDR1 as LNHDA and CDR2 as SQIVND (reference sequence). The CDR3 consists of 14 residues. The CDR3 nucleotides read TGTGCCAGCAAAATTAGCGGGAGCTCCTACGAGCAGTACTTC. Encoded protein: CASKISGSSYEQYF.